These 29 T cell receptor beta chains came from one sample sequenced in a study of Ad26.COV2.S vaccination and SARS-CoV-2 variants. As for treatment: about 20 received Ad26.COV2.S at low or high dose, single or two shots; about 5 received placebo; per-sample allocation not given. The investigators took samples on day 63 after the first vaccine or placebo injection. Data came from immunoSEQ multiplex PCR; TCRdb stores just in-frame clones and leaves some out. The table records 350,000 to 500,000 clones, 90% of them present only once. This sample comprised peripheral blood, obtained in a trial of Ad26.COV2.S vaccine versus placebo. These receptors originate from a person aged 18-65 years who received the Ad26.COV2.S COVID-19 vaccine or a placebo.

The rearrangement uses TRBV27 and TRBJ2-7, with 16 bases fitting TRBD2. The CDR3 has 18 residues. The germline V gene encodes CDR1 MNHEY and CDR2 SMNVEV (reference sequence). After removal of 2 bases from V and 5 bases from J, the junction contained 9 bases not matched to a gene. The CDR3 loop is CASSLMGLAGGQGNEQYF. CDR3 DNA sequence: TGTGCCAGCAGTTTAATGGGACTAGCGGGAGGGCAGGGGAACGAGCAGTACTTC.

This clone was seen a single time. The gene calls are TRBV6-5 and TRBJ1-5, with 8 bases that match TRBD1. CDR3 length: 15 amino acids. The V and J ends lost 5 bases and 2 bases, in that order; junction bases with no gene match: 5. In germline, CDR1 is MNHEY, CDR2 SVGAGI. CDR3 protein: CASSTGQGGNQPQHF. Written as DNA, the CDR3 is TGTGCCAGCAGTACCGGACAGGGTGGCAATCAGCCCCAGCATTTT.

DNA of the CDR3: TGTGCCAGCAGCTCCAGCGGGAGTCGTACAGATACGCAGTATTTT. The encoded protein is CASSSSGSRTDTQYF. The chain joins TRBV7-7 to TRBJ2-3, with 8 positions matching TRBD2. The CDR3 contains 15 residues. Trimming at V came to 4 bases and at J to 3 bases, leaving 6 bases not matched to a gene. Germline lookup yields CDR1 SSHAT and CDR2 FNYEAQ (reference sequence).

The rearrangement uses TRBV24-1 and TRBJ2-7; 8 bases align to TRBD2. The CDR3 covers 13 residues. Losses at the gene ends were 9 bases for V and 5 bases for J; bases not matched to a gene: 8. CDR1 and CDR2 (germline): KGHDR, SFDVKD. CDR3 sequence: CATAGRDPHEQYF. In DNA form, the CDR3 reads TGTGCCACCGCCGGGAGGGATCCCCACGAGCAGTACTTC.

V is TRBV14 and J is TRBJ1-1; the D is unclear. Deletions cut 4 bases from V and 3 bases from J, with 12 bases between. The germline gives CDR1 SGHDN, CDR2 FVKESK. CDR3 length equals 14 residues. The CDR3 protein is CASSLLRWDTEAFF. DNA for the CDR3: TGTGCCAGCAGCCTCCTTAGATGGGACACTGAAGCTTTCTTT.

The J gene is TRBJ2-3, the V gene TRBV20-1; D is unresolved. CDR1 is DFQATT and CDR2 is SNEGSKA in the germline V gene (reference sequence). Between the trimmed V and J ends, which lost 1 base and 6 bases, there was a span of 2 bases. The CDR3 totals 10 residues. The CDR3 is CSARGDTQYF. For the CDR3, the DNA is TGCAGTGCTAGAGGGGATACGCAGTATTTT.

The chain joins TRBV6-5 to TRBJ1-5, with TRBD1 identical over 7 bases. The V gene's germline CDR1 is MNHEY and CDR2 SVGAGI. The CDR3 is 14 residues long. Trimming at V came to 7 bases and at J to 5 bases, leaving 8 bases not matched to a gene. The DNA for the CDR3 is TGTGCCAGCATCGGAGACAGGGCCCATCAGCCCCAGCATTTT. Protein sequence: CASIGDRAHQPQHF.

The V gene is TRBV5-1, the J gene TRBJ2-1; D is perhaps TRBD1 (7 bases). Germline CDR1 and CDR2: SGHRS and YFSETQ. This CDR3 spans 17 amino acids. The V end lost 0 bases, the J end lost 0 bases, and 13 bases lay between the germline ends. The CDR3 nucleotides are TGCGCCAGCAGCTTGGGGAGGGGGCCGAGCTCCTACAATGAGCAGTTCTTC. The encoded protein is CASSLGRGPSSYNEQFF.

The chain employs TRBV7-7 and TRBJ2-1, with 13 bases identical to TRBD2. The CDR3 contains 16 residues. The germline V gene encodes CDR1 SSHAT and CDR2 FNYEAQ (reference sequence). V was pared by 5 bases and J by 7 bases, with 8 bases of the junction left unmatched. Here the CDR3 reads CASSLGLAGAGNEQFF. The CDR3 nucleotides are TGTGCCAGCAGCCTCGGACTAGCGGGAGCGGGGAATGAGCAGTTCTTC.

This chain joins TRBV19 and TRBJ1-5, with 10 bases aligning to TRBD1. V dropped 5 bases and J dropped 6; count of bases not matched to a gene: 7. Germline lookup yields CDR1 LNHDA and CDR2 SQIVND (reference sequence). The CDR3 loop spans 15 amino acids. The CDR3: CASSARQGAGQPQHF. The CDR3 DNA follows: TGTGCCAGTAGTGCCAGACAGGGGGCAGGTCAGCCCCAGCATTTT.

This clone was picked up a small number of times. V usage is TRBV2 and J usage is TRBJ2-1; 7 nucleotides line up with TRBD1. CDR3 length equals 15 residues. From germline, CDR1 is SNHLY and CDR2 FYNNEI. V lost 4 bases to trimming and J lost 4 bases; unmatched junction nucleotides: 7. The CDR3 spells CASSGRDRAYNEQFF. DNA for the CDR3: TGTGCCAGCAGTGGCCGGGACAGAGCTTACAATGAGCAGTTCTTC.

The chain joins TRBV28 to TRBJ1-2, with D perhaps matching TRBD1 (5 bases). Germline V gene lookup returns CDR1 MDHEN and CDR2 SYDVKM. V was trimmed by 6 bases and J by 2 bases, leaving 19 bases between them. CDR3 length: 16 amino acids. The DNA for the CDR3 is TGTGCCAGCAGCCCAGGGACCCTCTTAGGGAACTATGGCTACACCTTC. This sequence encodes CASSPGTLLGNYGYTF.

The chain uses TRBV5-1 and TRBJ1-4, with no clear D. The CDR3 has 18 residues. Deletions cut 0 bases from V and 3 bases from J, with 18 bases between. CDR1 is SGHRS, CDR2 YFSETQ, per germline. The CDR3 bases are TGCGCCAGCAGCTTGGGCCCTGGGTCACCTTCAGCTAATGAAAAACTGTTTTTT. It specifies CASSLGPGSPSANEKLFF. Full variable domain (outside the CDR3, taken from reference TRBV5-1 and TRBJ1-4): KAGVTQTPRYLIKTRGQQVTLSCSPISGHRSVSWYQQTPGQGLQFLFEYFSETQRNKGNFPGRFSGRQFSNSRSEMNVSTLELGDSALYLCASSLGPGSPSANEKLFFGSGTQLSVL.

The chain is built from TRBV6-6 and TRBJ2-5; 9 bases align to TRBD1. The CDR3 is 15 residues long. Germline V gene sequence: CDR1 MNHNY, CDR2 SVGAGI (reference sequence). V gave up 5 bases and J gave up 5 bases; unmatched junction bases: 9. Here the CDR3 reads CASSDTGTGMETQYF. CDR3 DNA sequence: TGTGCCAGCAGTGACACCGGGACAGGGATGGAGACCCAGTACTTC.

The chain employs TRBV10-3 and TRBJ1-4; D not resolved. In germline, CDR1 is ENHRY, CDR2 SYGVKD. Deletions cut 0 bases from V and 0 bases from J, with 11 bases between. This CDR3 contains 17 residues. The CDR3 DNA follows: TGTGCCATCAGTGAGTCGCAGGACGGCCCAACTAATGAAAAACTGTTTTTT. Its protein is CAISESQDGPTNEKLFF.

CDR3 region: CASKGQGSYEQYF. In DNA, the CDR3 is TGTGCCAGCAAGGGACAGGGGTCTTACGAGCAGTACTTC. This chain links TRBV25-1 with TRBJ2-7; TRBD1 aligns across 10 bases. V shed 7 bases and J 4 bases; nucleotides not matched to a gene: 4. This CDR3 spans 13 amino acids. Germline V CDR1 and CDR2: MGHDK, SYGVNS.

The chain joins TRBV28 to TRBJ2-1; D possibly uses TRBD1 or TRBD2 (6 bases each). The CDR3 has 12 residues. Germline CDR1 MDHEN, CDR2 SYDVKM. V was shortened by 2 bases and J by 10 bases, with 9 bases between the two germline ends. This CDR3 is CASSLGGREQFF. The CDR3, as DNA: TGTGCCAGCAGTTTAGGGGGGCGGGAGCAGTTCTTC.

This clone was seen more than once but under ten times. The sample holds other DNA sequences that translate to the same CDR3. The chain carries TRBV2 and TRBJ2-1, with 14 bases identical to TRBD2. CDR3 size: 15 residues. Trimming cost V 4 bases and J 4 bases; bases outside gene matches: 0. The germline V gene encodes CDR1 SNHLY and CDR2 FYNNEI. DNA for the CDR3: TGTGCCAGCAGTGGGACTAGCGGGAGGTACAATGAGCAGTTCTTC. It yields the protein CASSGTSGRYNEQFF.

The chain recombines TRBV9 with TRBJ1-2; 7 nucleotides match TRBD1. Germline V gene lookup returns CDR1 SGDLS and CDR2 YYNGEE. This CDR3 contains 18 residues. Germline trimming cut 2 bases from V and 4 bases from J; bases unmatched to any gene: 17. The DNA of the CDR3 is TGTGCCAGCAGCGTGAATGGGGGGCCCACAGGGGTCCCCTATGGCTACACCTTC. It specifies CASSVNGGPTGVPYGYTF.

This clone occurred once. This chain uses TRBV5-4 with TRBJ2-3; D gene uncertain. Germline values: CDR1 SGHNT, CDR2 YYREEE (reference sequence). This CDR3 has 13 amino acids. The V gene lost 0 bases and the J gene lost 5 bases, with 7 bases spanning the gap. CDR3 nucleotides: TGTGCCAGCAGCTTGGGGGAAGGAGATACGCAGTATTTT. Residues: CASSLGEGDTQYF.

The rearrangement uses TRBV27 and TRBJ2-3; perhaps TRBD1 as D (5 bases). Looked up from germline, CDR1 is MNHEY and CDR2 is SMNVEV (reference sequence). The germline V and J ends were trimmed by 6 bases and 2 bases, with 15 bases remaining between them. CDR3 length: 15 residues. CDR3 sequence reads: CASRLGAIFTDTQYF. The CDR3 DNA reads as TGTGCCAGCAGGCTAGGGGCGATTTTCACAGATACGCAGTATTTT.

The V and J genes are TRBV6-8 and TRBJ2-7, with D perhaps matching TRBD1 (6 bases). The V gene's germline CDR1 is MNHGY and CDR2 SAAAGT. V lost 2 bases and J lost 4, with 27 bases in between. The CDR3 is 19 amino acids. The CDR3 region is CASSYPIGGQQVFGYEQYF. The CDR3 DNA is TGTGCCAGCAGTTACCCCATCGGTGGACAGCAGGTATTCGGGTACGAGCAGTACTTC.

The V and J genes are TRBV7-9 and TRBJ2-2; 10 nucleotides match TRBD1. V lost 5 bases and J lost 4; bases outside the gene matches: 10. This CDR3 is built from 17 residues. CDR1 and CDR2 from the germline V gene are SEHNR and FQNEAQ (reference sequence). CDR3 sequence reads: CASSPFSDRGGTGELFF. CDR3 in DNA: TGTGCCAGCAGCCCCTTTTCGGACAGGGGGGGCACCGGGGAGCTGTTTTTT.

The rearrangement links TRBV27 to TRBJ2-1; TRBD2 agrees at 9 bases. CDR1 MNHEY and CDR2 SMNVEV come from the germline V gene (reference sequence). This CDR3 is 15 amino acids long. Germline trimming cut 6 bases from V and 4 bases from J; bases unmatched to any gene: 7. CDR3 in DNA: TGTGCCAGCAGCCCCTTGCGGGAGGGATACAATGAGCAGTTCTTC. It specifies CASSPLREGYNEQFF.

The chain combines TRBV5-4 with TRBJ2-2; 7 positions agree with TRBD1. The CDR3 contains 15 residues. V lost 4 bases, J lost 5 bases, and 8 bases stayed unmatched. CDR1 SGHNT and CDR2 YYREEE come from the germline V gene (reference sequence). The CDR3 DNA reads TGTGCCAGCAGCCCGACAGGGCTAGGGACCGGGGAGCTGTTTTTT. Translated: CASSPTGLGTGELFF.

The chain is built from TRBV3-1 (or the pseudogene TRBV3-2) and TRBJ2-7, with TRBD1 matching over 10 bases. The CDR3 spans 16 residues. CDR1 is LGHDT and CDR2 is YNNKEL in the germline V gene (reference sequence). J gave up 0 bases and V 4 bases, and 6 bases lay outside the gene matches. CDR3 coding DNA: TGTGCCAGCAGCCGGCTGACAGGGGGCAACTCCTACGAGCAGTACTTC. It specifies CASSRLTGGNSYEQYF.

The chain uses TRBV25-1 and TRBJ1-1; D not certain. The ends were cut back, 1 base at V and 6 bases at J, with 6 bases in the middle. Germline V CDR1 and CDR2: MGHDK, SYGVNS. The CDR3 loop spans 12 amino acids. The CDR3 region is CASSEWAAEAFF. The CDR3 DNA sequence: TGTGCCAGCAGTGAATGGGCAGCTGAAGCTTTCTTT.

The chain combines TRBV5-6 with TRBJ1-1; D is perhaps TRBD1 (5 bases). The CDR3 extends over 13 amino acids. Trimming took off 0 bases at V and 7 bases at J, with 10 bases between the two ends. CDR1 and CDR2 (germline): SGHDT, YYEEEE. The CDR3 region is CASSLGGVSEAFF. The CDR3 DNA reads TGTGCCAGCAGCTTGGGAGGGGTGAGTGAAGCTTTCTTT.

CDR3 protein: CASSVDRAGQETQYF. The CDR3 nucleotides are TGTGCCAGCAGCGTAGATCGAGCGGGACAAGAGACCCAGTACTTC. The chain recombines TRBV9 with TRBJ2-5; 7 bases map to TRBD2. From germline, CDR1 is SGDLS and CDR2 YYNGEE. This CDR3 spans 15 amino acids. V shed 0 bases and J 2 bases; nucleotides not matched to a gene: 4.